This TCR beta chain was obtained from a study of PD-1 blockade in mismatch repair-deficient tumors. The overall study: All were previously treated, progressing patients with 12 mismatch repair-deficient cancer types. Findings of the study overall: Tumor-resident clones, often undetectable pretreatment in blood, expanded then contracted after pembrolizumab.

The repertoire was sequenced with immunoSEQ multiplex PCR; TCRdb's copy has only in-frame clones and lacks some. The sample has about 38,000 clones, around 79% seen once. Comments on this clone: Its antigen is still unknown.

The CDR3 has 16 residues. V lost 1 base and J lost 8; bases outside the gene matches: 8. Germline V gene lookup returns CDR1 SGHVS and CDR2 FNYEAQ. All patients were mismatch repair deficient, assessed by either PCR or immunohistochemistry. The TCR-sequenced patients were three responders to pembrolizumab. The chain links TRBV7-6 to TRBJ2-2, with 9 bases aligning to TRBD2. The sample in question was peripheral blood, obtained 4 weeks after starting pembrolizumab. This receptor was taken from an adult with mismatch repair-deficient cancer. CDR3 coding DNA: TGTGCCAGCAGCTTAGAGGGTAGCGGGAGTTTGGGGGAGCTGTTTTTT. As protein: CASSLEGSGSLGELFF. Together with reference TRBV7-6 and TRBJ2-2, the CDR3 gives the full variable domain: GAGVSQSPRYKVTKRGQDVALRCDPISGHVSLYWYRQALGQGPEFLTYFNYEAQQDKSGLPNDRFSAERPEGSISTLTIQRTEQRDSAMYRCASSLEGSGSLGELFFGEGSRLTVL.